The T cell receptor (beta chain) described here comes from a study of T cell repertoires in cytomegalovirus infection. The CDR3 sequence is 14 residues long. V was shortened by 4 bases and J by 4 bases, with 14 bases between the two germline ends. Germline V gives CDR1 SGHDT, CDR2 YYEEEE. One entry per CDR3 protein, called by TCRdb with MiXCR from the reads. Of approximately 190,000 distinct CDR3 sequences listed, roughly 9% are singletons. This TCR was recovered from a human donor in good health (CMV status not recorded). Some clones in this sample may be carry-over from other donors' samples. Material: PBMCs. The chain combines TRBV5-6 with TRBJ1-2; D may be TRBD1 (5 bases). The CDR3 reads CASSVGRTIYGYTF. CDR3 coding DNA: TGTGCCAGCAGCGTGGGACGGACAATCTATGGCTACACCTTC.